This TCR beta chain was found in a study of T cell changes during pregnancy in multiple sclerosis. The V gene's germline CDR1 is SQVTM and CDR2 ANQGSEA. The V gene end was trimmed by 2 bases and the J gene end by 4 bases; junction bases not matched to a gene: 11. The CDR3 loop spans 15 amino acids. Clones were read by immunoSEQ multiplex PCR, and TCRdb kept only the in-frame ones, dropping some. This sample has 55,000 to 65,000 clones, with 85% to 95% found just once. Sequences were derived from peripheral blood, sampled after pregnancy. This chain connects TRBV29-1 to TRBJ2-7, with 7 nucleotides matching TRBD2. The origin of this receptor is a female donor with multiple sclerosis, enrolled in a pregnancy study. CDR3: CSVEFGSGNNYEQYF. The CDR3 nucleotides read TGCAGCGTTGAATTTGGAAGCGGGAACAATTACGAGCAGTACTTC.